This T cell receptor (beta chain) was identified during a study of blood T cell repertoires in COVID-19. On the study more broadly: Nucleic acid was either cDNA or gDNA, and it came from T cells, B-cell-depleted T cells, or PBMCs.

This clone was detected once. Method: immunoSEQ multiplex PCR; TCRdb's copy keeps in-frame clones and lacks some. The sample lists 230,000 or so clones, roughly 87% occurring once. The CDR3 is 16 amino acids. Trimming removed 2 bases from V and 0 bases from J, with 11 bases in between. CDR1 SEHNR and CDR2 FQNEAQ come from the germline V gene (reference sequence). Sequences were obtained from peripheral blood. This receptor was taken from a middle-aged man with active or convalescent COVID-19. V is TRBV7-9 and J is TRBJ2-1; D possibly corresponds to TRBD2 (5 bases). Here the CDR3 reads CASSLKASGSYNEQFF. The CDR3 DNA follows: TGTGCCAGCAGCTTAAAGGCGAGCGGCTCCTACAATGAGCAGTTCTTC.